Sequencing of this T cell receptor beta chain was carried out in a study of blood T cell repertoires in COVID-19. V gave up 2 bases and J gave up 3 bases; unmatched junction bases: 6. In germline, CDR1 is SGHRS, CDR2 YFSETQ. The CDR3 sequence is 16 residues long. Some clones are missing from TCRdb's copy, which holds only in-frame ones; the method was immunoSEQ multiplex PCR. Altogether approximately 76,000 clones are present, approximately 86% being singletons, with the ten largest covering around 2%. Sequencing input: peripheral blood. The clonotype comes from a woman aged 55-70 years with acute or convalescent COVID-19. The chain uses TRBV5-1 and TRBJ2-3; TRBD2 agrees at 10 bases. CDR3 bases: TGCGCCAGCAGCTTAGGACTAGCGGTCGTGACAGATACGCAGTATTTT. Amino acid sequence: CASSLGLAVVTDTQYF.